The next 4 T cell receptor beta chains were all read from a single sample in a study of blood T cells in healthy people across ages. Together with a sample-barcoded 5' primer, a J-beta primer mix was included in a second PCR lasting about 7 to 11 cycles. TCRdb analysed the 5' RACE reads with MiXCR anew, one entry per CDR3 protein. The table shows 1.5 million to 2 million distinct CDR3 sequences, with about 32% occurring only once. The sequenced sample consisted of blood. Source of these receptors: a woman aged 30 to 39 in good health.

This clonotype has at least ten counts. The chain employs TRBV28 and TRBJ2-1, with 10 bases lining up with TRBD2. Trimming cost V 5 bases and J 4 bases; bases outside gene matches: 5. The germline V gene has CDR1 MDHEN and CDR2 SYDVKM. CDR3 size: 15 residues. The CDR3 sequence: CASSPTSGTYNEQFF. In DNA, the CDR3 is TGTGCCAGCAGTCCAACTAGCGGGACGTACAATGAGCAGTTCTTC. Based on the CDR3 plus reference TRBV28 and TRBJ2-1, the full variable domain is DVKVTQSSRYLVKRTGEKVFLECVQDMDHENMFWYRQDPGLGLRLIYFSYDVKMKEKGDIPEGYSVSREKKERFSLILESASTNQTSMYLCASSPTSGTYNEQFFGPGTRLTVL.

The genes are TRBV7-9 and TRBJ1-4, with D possibly being TRBD1 (5 bases). The CDR3 extends over 14 amino acids. Per germline, CDR1 SEHNR and CDR2 FQNEAQ (reference sequence). The V gene lost 5 bases and the J gene lost 5 bases, with 12 bases spanning the gap. The CDR3 reads CASSRGRTNEKLFF. CDR3 in DNA: TGTGCCAGCAGCCGAGGACGGACAAATGAAAAACTGTTTTTT. Using reference TRBV7-9 and TRBJ1-4 for the parts outside the CDR3, the full variable domain is DTGVSQNPRHKITKRGQNVTFRCDPISEHNRLYWYRQTLGQGPEFLTYFQNEAQLEKSRLLSDRFSAERPKGSFSTLEIQRTEQGDSAMYLCASSRGRTNEKLFFGSGTQLSVL.

To note about this clonotype: Sequence at one end of the junction differs from germline and may be a read error. The chain links TRBV15 to TRBJ2-2; the D is unclear. The CDR3 consists of 14 residues. The germline V gene encodes CDR1 LNHNV and CDR2 YYDKDF (reference sequence). CDR3 protein: CATSRDLNIGELFF. In nucleotides, the CDR3 is TGTGCCACCAGCAGAGACTTGAACATCGGGGAGCTGTTTTTT. Combining the CDR3 with reference TRBV15 and TRBJ2-2 gives the whole variable domain DAMVIQNPRYQVTQFGKPVTLSCSQTLNHNVMYWYQQKSSQAPKLLFHYYDKDFNNEADTPDNFQSRRPNTSFCFLDIRSPGLGDTAMYLCATSRDLNIGELFFGEGSRLTVL.

This clonotype was picked up many times. The chain carries TRBV20-1 and TRBJ1-2, with D uncertain. Germline V gene lookup returns CDR1 DFQATT and CDR2 SNEGSKA (reference sequence). The CDR3 contains 16 residues. The V end lost 2 bases, the J end lost 5 bases, and 21 bases lay between the germline ends. As DNA, the CDR3 is TGCAGTGCTAGATTGCCTTGGGGAGCACTTTGGTATGGCTACACCTTC. Its protein product is CSARLPWGALWYGYTF.